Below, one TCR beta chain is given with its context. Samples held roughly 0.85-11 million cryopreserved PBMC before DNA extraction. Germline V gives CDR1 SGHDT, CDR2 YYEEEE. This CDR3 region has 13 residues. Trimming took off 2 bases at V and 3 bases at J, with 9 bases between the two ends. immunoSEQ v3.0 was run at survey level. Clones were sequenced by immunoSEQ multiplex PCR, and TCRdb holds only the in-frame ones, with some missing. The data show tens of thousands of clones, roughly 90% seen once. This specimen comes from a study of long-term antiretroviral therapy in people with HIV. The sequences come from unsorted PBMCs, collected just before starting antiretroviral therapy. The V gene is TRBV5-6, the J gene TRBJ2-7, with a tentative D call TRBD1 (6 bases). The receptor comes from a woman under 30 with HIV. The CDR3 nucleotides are TGTGCCAGCAGCTTAGGACAGATCTACGAGCAGTACTTC. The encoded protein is CASSLGQIYEQYF.